The sequence of this TCR beta chain was determined in a study of cytomegalovirus exposure and HLA in healthy donors. Study-level background: The roughly 100 million unique TCR beta sequences, from 150 million to 200 million T cells, were found by an earlier analysis. General study findings and limits: 87-base-pair reads could not separate some V segments, including TRBV6-2 and TRBV6-3. Confirmation was obtained in vitro that a few CMV-associated chains are specific for CMV antigens. The study found most TCR sequences rare, yet found some public TCRs in many donors.

Researchers ran the PCR with 60 Vbeta and 13 Jbeta primers. Libraries were prepared by immunoSEQ multiplex PCR; TCRdb keeps only in-frame clonotypes and omits some of them. Of around 55,000 clones in the sample, 78% were seen once. CDR3 length equals 15 residues. V lost 1 base, J lost 2 bases, and 4 bases stayed unmatched. CDR1 is SNHLY, CDR2 FYNNEI, per germline. Points on this clone: Its target is unknown.

This receptor was obtained from a female donor in good health and CMV-seronegative. The chain has TRBV2 and TRBJ2-5, with 7 bases identical to TRBD1. What was sequenced was PBMCs. The CDR3 region has the DNA TGTGCCAGCAGTGAAGTTGGGACAGTACAAGAGACCCAGTACTTC. This encodes CASSEVGTVQETQYF.